This is a list of T cell receptor beta chains from one sample in a study of cytomegalovirus exposure and HLA in healthy donors. TCRdb keeps only in-frame clones here, not all; method: immunoSEQ multiplex PCR. This sample carries fewer than 250,000 clones, 60% to 80% of them seen once, and the ten largest clones take approximately 2%. Material: PBMCs. These receptors all stem from a woman aged 30 to 39 in good health and CMV-seropositive. Each CDR3 is given with its conserved first and last residue. The listing skips clone size in some rows; elsewhere it reads once, few, many or a size class.

clone_size	v_call	j_call	cdr3_aa
-	TRBV7-2	TRBJ2-7	CASSLVGLGTSYEQYF
-	TRBV6-5	TRBJ2-2	CASRAHSARGELFF
-	TRBV28	TRBJ2-7	CASSPPQRATPEQYF
-	TRBV2	TRBJ1-1	CANRQSLNTEAFF
few	TRBV7-2	TRBJ1-3	CASSFVGFGTIYF
once	TRBV28	TRBJ1-2	CASTSGRGGGRYTF
-	TRBV7-2	TRBJ2-7	CASSVTGSSYEQYF
-	TRBV29-1	TRBJ1-1	CSARRTSANTEAFF
-	TRBV6-5	TRBJ2-1	CASSLRDRGRWEQFF
-	TRBV28	TRBJ1-1	CASSLTDRLNTEAFF
-	TRBV27	TRBJ1-1	CASSPRVLVGAFF
once	TRBV30	TRBJ2-3	CAWSPGVTSTDTQYF
-	TRBV19	TRBJ1-5	CASQGEWSQPQHF
once	TRBV2	TRBJ1-2	CASSEISGGRDGYTF
-	TRBV6-6	TRBJ2-7	CASSYPHAGESYEQYF
few	TRBV5-4	TRBJ1-5	CASSQQGDQPQHF
-	TRBV2	TRBJ1-5	CASSEGQGYQPQHF
few	TRBV6-1	TRBJ1-4	CASGAGSSSYEKLFF
-	TRBV5-1	TRBJ2-3	CASSLGLAGVDTQYF
few	TRBV7-2	TRBJ2-1	CASSLGRQGHEQFF
-	TRBV7-3	TRBJ2-6	CASSLRRAGANVLTF
few	TRBV9	TRBJ1-2	CASSPSIGPDRGALDYTF
once	TRBV30	TRBJ2-7	CAWSGGQGEQYF
-	TRBV7-2	TRBJ1-2	CASSWQGTNYGYTF
few	TRBV7-3	TRBJ1-1	CASSPAGGTEAFF
-	TRBV7-8	TRBJ1-6	CASTPTGDYNSPLHF
-	TRBV2	TRBJ2-2	CASSLQGPGELFF
few	TRBV9	TRBJ1-1	CASSGPDRYSEAFF